This entry describes one TCR beta chain. What it recognizes is unknown. Germline-derived CDR1 and CDR2 are KGHSH and LQKENI. V lost 1 base and J lost 3, with 7 bases in between. This CDR3 is built from 14 residues. This sample is part of a study of tumor-infiltrating lymphocytes in primary liver carcinoma. For the study at large: The five patients, who were men and women, ranged in age from 30 to 69 years.

Study outcomes and limitations: Significantly greater top-250-clone fractions characterized tumors relative to blood (p = 0.039).

Priming with a constant-region primer yielded TCR beta cDNA from roughly 0.45 ug total RNA. Library construction for TCR beta comprised three nested multiplex PCR rounds performed with slightly modified ARM-PCR. The first two PCR rounds used TRBV1-TRBV30 forward primers with a C-beta reverse primer, approximately 11 cycles each. Using its own MiXCR run on the multiplex PCR reads, TCRdb lists one record per CDR3 protein. The sample shows approximately 120,000 distinct CDR3 sequences, roughly three fifths of them seen only once. From unsorted bulk tissue weighing roughly 18-31 mg, DNA and RNA were co-extracted. Every patient in the cohort had a primary liver carcinoma. That carcinoma was treated by surgical resection.

The rearrangement joins TRBV18 to TRBJ2-1, with unresolved D. Sequenced input: liver tumor tissue from sampling region 3. Subset specified: tumor region T3, left-lateral pole. This TCR was recovered from a woman aged 55-70 years with primary liver carcinoma and hepatitis B virus infection. For the CDR3, the DNA is TGTGCCAGCTCACCACGCCCAGACTACAATGAGCAGTTCTTC. Protein sequence: CASSPRPDYNEQFF.